This T cell receptor beta chain was sequenced for a study of blood T cell repertoires in COVID-19. Enrolled during active infection, Seattle patients were then followed longitudinally. Profiled with immunoSEQ multiplex PCR; TCRdb holds only in-frame clones, not every one. The sample yields under 350,000 clones, 80% to 95% seen once. The CDR3 loop spans 17 amino acids. CDR1 and CDR2 from the germline V gene are MRHNA and SNTAGT. The V and J ends lost 0 bases and 4 bases respectively, with 16 bases between them. The sequence derives from a woman in her twenties or thirties with COVID-19, enrolled during active disease. The sample was peripheral blood. This chain uses TRBV6-4 with TRBJ2-1, with D perhaps matching TRBD1 (5 bases). This CDR3 is CASSDSFLERTYNEQFF. The CDR3, as DNA: TGTGCCAGCAGTGACTCTTTTCTAGAACGGACATACAATGAGCAGTTCTTC.